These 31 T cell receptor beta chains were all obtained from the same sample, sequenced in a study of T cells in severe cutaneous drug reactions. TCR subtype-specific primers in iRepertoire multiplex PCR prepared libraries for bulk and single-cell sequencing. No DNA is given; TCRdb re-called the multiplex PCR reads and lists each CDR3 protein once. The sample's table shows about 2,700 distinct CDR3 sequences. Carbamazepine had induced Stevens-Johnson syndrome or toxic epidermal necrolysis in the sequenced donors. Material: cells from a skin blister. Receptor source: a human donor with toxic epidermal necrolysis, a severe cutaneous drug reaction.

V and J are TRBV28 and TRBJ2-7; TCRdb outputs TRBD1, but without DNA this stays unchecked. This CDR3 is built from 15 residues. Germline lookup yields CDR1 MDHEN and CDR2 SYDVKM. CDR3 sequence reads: CASSLSGQGAYEQYF.

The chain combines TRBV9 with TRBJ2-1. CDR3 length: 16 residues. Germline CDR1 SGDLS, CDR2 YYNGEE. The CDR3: CASSVDRLAHYNEQFF.

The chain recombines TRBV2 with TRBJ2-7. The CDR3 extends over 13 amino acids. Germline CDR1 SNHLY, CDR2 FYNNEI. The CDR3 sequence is CASSLSQSYEQYF.

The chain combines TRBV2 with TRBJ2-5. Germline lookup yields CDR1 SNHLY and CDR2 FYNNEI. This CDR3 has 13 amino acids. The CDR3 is CASSERLYETQYF.

CDR3 in amino acids: CASSLLNSQETQYF. The genes are TRBV7-6 and TRBJ2-5. There are 14 residues in the CDR3. The V gene's germline CDR1 is SGHVS and CDR2 FNYEAQ.

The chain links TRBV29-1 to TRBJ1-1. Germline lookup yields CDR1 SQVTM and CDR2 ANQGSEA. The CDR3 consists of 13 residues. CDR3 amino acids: CSVENSRNTEAFF.

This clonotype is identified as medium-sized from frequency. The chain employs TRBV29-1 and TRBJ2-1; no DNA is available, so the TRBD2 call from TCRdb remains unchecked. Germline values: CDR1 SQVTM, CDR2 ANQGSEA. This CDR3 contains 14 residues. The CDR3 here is CSVPRWTSGETQFF.

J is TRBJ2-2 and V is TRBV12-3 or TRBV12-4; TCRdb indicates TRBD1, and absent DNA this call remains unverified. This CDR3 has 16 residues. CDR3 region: CASSIGTAPYFGELFF.

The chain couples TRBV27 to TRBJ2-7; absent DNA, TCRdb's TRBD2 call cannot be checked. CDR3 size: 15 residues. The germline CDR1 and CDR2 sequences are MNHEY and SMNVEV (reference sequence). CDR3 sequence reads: CASSLLGGRPYEQYF.

CDR3 in amino acids: CASSVYTTSYEQYF. The rearrangement uses TRBV9 and TRBJ2-7. Germline V lookup: CDR1 SGDLS, CDR2 YYNGEE. There are 14 residues in the CDR3.

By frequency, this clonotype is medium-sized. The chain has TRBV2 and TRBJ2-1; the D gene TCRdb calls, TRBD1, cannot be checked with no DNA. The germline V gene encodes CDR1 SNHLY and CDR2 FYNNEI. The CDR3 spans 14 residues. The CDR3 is CASPPWGGGSEQFF.

The CDR3 loop is CASSFGTSGSVEQFF. The gene calls are TRBV12-3 or TRBV12-4 and TRBJ2-1; TCRdb's D call, TRBD2, is unchecked because there is no DNA. This CDR3 comprises 15 residues.

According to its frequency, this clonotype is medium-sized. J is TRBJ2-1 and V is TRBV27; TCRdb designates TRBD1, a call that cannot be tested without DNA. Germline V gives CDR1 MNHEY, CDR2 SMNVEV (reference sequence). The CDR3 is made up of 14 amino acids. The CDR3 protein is CASSLGGFYNEQFF.

This CDR3 reads CASSSGTSKNIQYF. The chain is built from TRBV7-9 and TRBJ2-4; the D call from TCRdb, TRBD1, cannot be confirmed without DNA. Germline CDR1 reads SEHNR; CDR2 reads FQNEAQ (reference sequence). The CDR3 covers 14 residues.

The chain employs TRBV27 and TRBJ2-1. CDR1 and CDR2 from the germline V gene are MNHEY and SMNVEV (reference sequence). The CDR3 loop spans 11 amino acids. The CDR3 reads CASLRGNEQFF.

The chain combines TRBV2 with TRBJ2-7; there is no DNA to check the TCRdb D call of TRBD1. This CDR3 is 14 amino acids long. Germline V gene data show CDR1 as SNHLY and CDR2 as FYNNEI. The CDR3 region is CASTPTGRGDEQYF.

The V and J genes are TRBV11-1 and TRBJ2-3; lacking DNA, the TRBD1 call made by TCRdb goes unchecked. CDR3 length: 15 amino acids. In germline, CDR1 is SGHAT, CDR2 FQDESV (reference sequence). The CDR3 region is CASNSPDRVKDTQYF.

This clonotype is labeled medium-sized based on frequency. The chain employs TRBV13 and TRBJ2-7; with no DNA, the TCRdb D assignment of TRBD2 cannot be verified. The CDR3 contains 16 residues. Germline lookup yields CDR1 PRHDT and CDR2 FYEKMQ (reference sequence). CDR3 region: CASSLERGAFGYEQYF.

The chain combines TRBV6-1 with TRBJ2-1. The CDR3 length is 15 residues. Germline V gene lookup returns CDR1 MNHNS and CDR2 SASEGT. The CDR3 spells CASSRFRELSNEQFF.

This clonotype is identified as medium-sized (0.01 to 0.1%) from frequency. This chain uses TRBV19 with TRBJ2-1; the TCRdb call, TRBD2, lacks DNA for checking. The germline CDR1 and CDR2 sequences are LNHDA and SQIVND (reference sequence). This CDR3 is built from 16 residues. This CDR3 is CASSPQLAASRETQFF.

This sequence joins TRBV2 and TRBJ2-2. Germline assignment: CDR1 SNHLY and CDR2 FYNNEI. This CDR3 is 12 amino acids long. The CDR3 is CASRIGAGELFF.

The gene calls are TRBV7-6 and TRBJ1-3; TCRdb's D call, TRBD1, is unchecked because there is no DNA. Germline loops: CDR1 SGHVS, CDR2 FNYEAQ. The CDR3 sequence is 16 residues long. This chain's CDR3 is CASRTGTGESGNTIYF.

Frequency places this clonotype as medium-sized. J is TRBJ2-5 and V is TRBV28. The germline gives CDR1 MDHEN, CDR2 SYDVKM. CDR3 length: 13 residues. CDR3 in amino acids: CASSLAAQETQYF. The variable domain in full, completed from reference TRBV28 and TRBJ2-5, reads DVKVTQSSRYLVKRTGEKVFLECVQDMDHENMFWYRQDPGLGLRLIYFSYDVKMKEKGDIPEGYSVSREKKERFSLILESASTNQTSMYLCASSLAAQETQYFGPGTRLLVL.

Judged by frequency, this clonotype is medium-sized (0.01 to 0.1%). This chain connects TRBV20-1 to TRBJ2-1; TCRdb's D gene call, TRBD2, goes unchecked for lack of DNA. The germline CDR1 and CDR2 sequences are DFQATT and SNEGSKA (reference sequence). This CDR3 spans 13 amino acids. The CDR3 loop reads CSGTISGYNEQFF.

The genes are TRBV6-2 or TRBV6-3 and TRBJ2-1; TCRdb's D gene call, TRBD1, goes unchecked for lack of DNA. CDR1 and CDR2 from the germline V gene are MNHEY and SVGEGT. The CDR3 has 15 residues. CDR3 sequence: CASSPRTVSYNEQFF.

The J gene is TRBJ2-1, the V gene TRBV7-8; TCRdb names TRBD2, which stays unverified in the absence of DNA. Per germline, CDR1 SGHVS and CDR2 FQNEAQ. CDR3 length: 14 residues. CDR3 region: CASRRGGRVDEQFF.

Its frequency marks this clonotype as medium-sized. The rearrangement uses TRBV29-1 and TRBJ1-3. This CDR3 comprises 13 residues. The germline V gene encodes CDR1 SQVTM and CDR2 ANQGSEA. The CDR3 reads CSVEGGGGNTIYF.

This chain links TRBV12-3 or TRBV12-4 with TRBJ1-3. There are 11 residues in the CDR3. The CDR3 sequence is CASGLGNTMYF.

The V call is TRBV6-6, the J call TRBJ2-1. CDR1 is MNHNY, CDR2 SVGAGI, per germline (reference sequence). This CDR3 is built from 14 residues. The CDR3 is CASRRYDRYNEQFF.

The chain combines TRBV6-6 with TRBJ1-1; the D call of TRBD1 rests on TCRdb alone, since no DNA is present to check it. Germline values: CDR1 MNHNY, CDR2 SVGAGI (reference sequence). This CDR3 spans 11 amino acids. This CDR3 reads CASSYGGDAFF.

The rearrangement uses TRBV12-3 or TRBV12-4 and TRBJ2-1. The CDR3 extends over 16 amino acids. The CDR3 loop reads CASSLTSRTSYNEQFF.